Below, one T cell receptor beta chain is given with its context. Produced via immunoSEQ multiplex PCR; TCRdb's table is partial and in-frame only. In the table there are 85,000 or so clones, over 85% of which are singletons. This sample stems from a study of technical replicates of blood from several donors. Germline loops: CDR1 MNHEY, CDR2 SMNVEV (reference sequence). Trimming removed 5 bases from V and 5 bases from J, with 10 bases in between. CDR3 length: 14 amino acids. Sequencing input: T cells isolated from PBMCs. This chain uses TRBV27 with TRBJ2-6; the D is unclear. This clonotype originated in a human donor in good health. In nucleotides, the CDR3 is TGTGCCAGCAGTCCCTATGGGCGGGCCAACGTCCTGACTTTC. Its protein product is CASSPYGRANVLTF.